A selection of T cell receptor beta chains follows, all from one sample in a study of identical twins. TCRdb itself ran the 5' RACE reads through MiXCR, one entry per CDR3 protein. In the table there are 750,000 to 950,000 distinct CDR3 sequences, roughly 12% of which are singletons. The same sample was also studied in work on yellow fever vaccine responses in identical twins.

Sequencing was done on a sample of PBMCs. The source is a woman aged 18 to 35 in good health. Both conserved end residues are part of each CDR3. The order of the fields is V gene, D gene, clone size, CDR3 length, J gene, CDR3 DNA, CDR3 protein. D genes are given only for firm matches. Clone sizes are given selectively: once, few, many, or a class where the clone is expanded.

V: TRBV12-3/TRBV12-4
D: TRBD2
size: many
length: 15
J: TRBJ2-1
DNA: TGTGCCAGCAGACCCCTAGCGGGGGCGTACAATGAGCAGTTCTTC
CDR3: CASRPLAGAYNEQFF

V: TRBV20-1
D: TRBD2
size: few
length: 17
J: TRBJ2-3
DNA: TGCAGTGCTCCGATCGTAGCGGGGGGCCGGGGGACAGATACGCAGTATTTT
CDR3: CSAPIVAGGRGTDTQYF

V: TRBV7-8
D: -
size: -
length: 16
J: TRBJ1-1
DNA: TGTGCCAGCAGCTTAGCCTTCCCCCAGGCCGGCACTGAAGCTTTCTTT
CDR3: CASSLAFPQAGTEAFF

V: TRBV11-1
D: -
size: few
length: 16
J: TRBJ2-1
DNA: TGTGCCACCGCCGCAAGGACCAGCGGAACCTTCAATGAGCAGTTCTTC
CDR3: CATAARTSGTFNEQFF

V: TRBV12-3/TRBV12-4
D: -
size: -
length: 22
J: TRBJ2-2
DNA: TGTGCCAGCAGCTCTCAACTAAACAGGATTAACTCCTTCTCACTATACACCGGGGAGCTGTTTTTT
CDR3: CASSSQLNRINSFSLYTGELFF

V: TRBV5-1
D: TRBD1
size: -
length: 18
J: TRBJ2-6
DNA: TGCGCCAGCAGCTTCCTTTCAGGGGGAGTATCCGGGGCCAACGTCCTGACTTTC
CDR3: CASSFLSGGVSGANVLTF

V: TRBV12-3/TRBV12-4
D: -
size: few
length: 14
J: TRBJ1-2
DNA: TGTGCCAGCGGAAGCAGGACAGATAGATATGGCTACACCTTC
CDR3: CASGSRTDRYGYTF

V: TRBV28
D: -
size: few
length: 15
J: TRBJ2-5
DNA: TGTGCCAGCAGTTTAGGAAATTCGGCGGGAGAGACCCAGTACTTC
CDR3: CASSLGNSAGETQYF

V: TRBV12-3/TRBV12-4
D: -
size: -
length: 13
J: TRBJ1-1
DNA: TGTGCCAGCAGGCCCTCAGGGATCGCTGAAGCTTTCTTT
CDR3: CASRPSGIAEAFF

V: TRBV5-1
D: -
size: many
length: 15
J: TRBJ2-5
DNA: TGCGCCAGCAGCTTGTCTAGGAACCCTCAAGAGACCCAGTACTTC
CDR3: CASSLSRNPQETQYF

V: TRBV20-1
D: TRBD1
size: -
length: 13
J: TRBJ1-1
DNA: TGCAGTGCTAGAGGAACCCAGGGGGCGGAAGCTTTCTTT
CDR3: CSARGTQGAEAFF

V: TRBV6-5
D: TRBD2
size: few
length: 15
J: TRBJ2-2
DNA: TGTGCCAGCAGTTATAGCGGGGGGTACACCGGGGAGCTGTTTTTT
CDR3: CASSYSGGYTGELFF

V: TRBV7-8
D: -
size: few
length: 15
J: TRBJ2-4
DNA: TGTGCCAGCAGCTTAGTCGGAGGACGCCAAAACATTCAGTACTTC
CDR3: CASSLVGGRQNIQYF

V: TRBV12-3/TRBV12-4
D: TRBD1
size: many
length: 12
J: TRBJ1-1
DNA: TGTGCCAGCAGTTTTGGACAGGGTGAAGCTTTCTTT
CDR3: CASSFGQGEAFF

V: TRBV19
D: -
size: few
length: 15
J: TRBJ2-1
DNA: TGTGCCAGTAGTATATCAGGGAGTTACTACAATGAGCAGTTCTTC
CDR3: CASSISGSYYNEQFF

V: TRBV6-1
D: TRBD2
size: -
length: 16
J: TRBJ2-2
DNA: TGTGCCAGCAGTGAAGGTGGCGGGGGGAGAGCCGGGGAGCTGTTTTTT
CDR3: CASSEGGGGRAGELFF

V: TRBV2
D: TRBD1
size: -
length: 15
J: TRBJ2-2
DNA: TGTGCCACCAGCCCCCGGGACAGGAACACCGGGGAGCTGTTTTTT
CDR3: CATSPRDRNTGELFF

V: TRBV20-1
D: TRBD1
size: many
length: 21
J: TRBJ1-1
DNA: TGCAGTGCTAGAGATTGGAGAGGGGTACCGGGACAGGGTTACCCGAACACTGAAGCTTTCTTT
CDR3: CSARDWRGVPGQGYPNTEAFF

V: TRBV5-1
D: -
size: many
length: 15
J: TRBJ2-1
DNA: TGCGCCAGCAGCTCAACAGCTAGCTCCTACAATGAGCAGTTCTTC
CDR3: CASSSTASSYNEQFF